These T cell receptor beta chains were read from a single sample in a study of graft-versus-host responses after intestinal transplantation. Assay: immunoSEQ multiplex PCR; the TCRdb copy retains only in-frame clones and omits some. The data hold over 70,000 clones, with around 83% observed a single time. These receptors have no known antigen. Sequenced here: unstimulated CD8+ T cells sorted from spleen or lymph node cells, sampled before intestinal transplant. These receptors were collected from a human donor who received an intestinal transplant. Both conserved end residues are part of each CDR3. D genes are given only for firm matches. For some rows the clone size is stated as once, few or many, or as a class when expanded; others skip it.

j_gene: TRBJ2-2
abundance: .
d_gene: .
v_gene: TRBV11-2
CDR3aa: CASSFEGAGELFF
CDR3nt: TGTGCCAGCAGCTTTGAGGGGGCCGGGGAGCTGTTTTTT

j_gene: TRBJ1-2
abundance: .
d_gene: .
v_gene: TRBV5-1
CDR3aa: CASSLWSVIRDNGYGYTF
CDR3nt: TGCGCCAGCAGCTTGTGGTCAGTCATACGGGACAACGGCTATGGCTACACCTTC

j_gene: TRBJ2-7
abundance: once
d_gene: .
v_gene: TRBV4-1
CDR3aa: CASSQEQADEQYF
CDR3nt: TGCGCCAGCAGCCAAGAACAGGCAGACGAGCAGTACTTC

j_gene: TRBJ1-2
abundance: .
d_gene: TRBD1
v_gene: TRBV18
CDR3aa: CASSPPTGVNYGYTF
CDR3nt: TGTGCCAGCTCACCCCCGACAGGGGTCAACTATGGCTACACCTTC

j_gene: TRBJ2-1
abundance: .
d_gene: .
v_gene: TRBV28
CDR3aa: CASSSPPSPGLNEQFF
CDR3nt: TGTGCCAGCAGTTCCCCTCCTAGTCCGGGCCTCAATGAGCAGTTCTTC

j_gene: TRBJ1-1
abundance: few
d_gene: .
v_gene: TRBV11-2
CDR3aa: CASSLVRPGWNTEAFF
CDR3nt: TGTGCCAGCAGCTTAGTTCGGCCAGGGTGGAACACTGAAGCTTTCTTT

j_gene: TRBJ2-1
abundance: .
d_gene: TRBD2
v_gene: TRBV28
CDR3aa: CASSVTSGSDYNEQFF
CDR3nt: TGTGCCAGCAGTGTAACTAGCGGATCAGACTACAATGAGCAGTTCTTC

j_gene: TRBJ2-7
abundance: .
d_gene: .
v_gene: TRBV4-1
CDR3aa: CASSQETQGGYEQYF
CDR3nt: TGCGCCAGCAGCCAAGAGACCCAGGGAGGCTACGAGCAGTACTTC

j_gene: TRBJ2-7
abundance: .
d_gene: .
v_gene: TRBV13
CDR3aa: CASSPSGHEQYF
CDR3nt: TGTGCCAGCAGCCCATCAGGGCACGAGCAGTACTTC

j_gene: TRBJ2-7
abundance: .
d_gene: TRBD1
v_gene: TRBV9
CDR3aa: CASSEGRGQDEQYF
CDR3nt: TGTGCCAGCAGTGAAGGCAGGGGGCAGGACGAGCAGTACTTC

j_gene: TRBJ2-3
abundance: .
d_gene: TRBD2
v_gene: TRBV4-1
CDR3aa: CASQLAVRSTDTQYF
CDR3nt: TGCGCCAGCCAACTAGCGGTCCGTAGCACAGATACGCAGTATTTT

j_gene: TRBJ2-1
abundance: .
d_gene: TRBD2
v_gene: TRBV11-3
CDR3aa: CASSLTSGGSYNEQFF
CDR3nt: TGTGCCAGCAGCCTAACTAGCGGGGGATCCTACAATGAGCAGTTCTTC

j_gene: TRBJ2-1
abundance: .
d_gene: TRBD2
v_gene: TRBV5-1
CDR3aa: CASSQGLGNEQFF
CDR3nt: TGCGCCAGCAGCCAGGGACTAGGGAATGAGCAGTTCTTC

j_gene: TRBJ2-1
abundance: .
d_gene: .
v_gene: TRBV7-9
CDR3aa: CASSSPRGGDEQFF
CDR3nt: TGTGCCAGCAGCTCCCCCCGAGGGGGAGACGAGCAGTTCTTC

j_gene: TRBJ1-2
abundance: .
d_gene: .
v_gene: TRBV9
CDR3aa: CASSGIANYGYTF
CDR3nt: TGTGCCAGCAGCGGGATAGCTAACTATGGCTACACCTTC

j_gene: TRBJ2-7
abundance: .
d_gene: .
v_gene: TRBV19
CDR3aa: CASSIGITGATYEQYF
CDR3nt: TGTGCCAGTAGTATCGGAATCACCGGGGCAACTTACGAGCAGTACTTC

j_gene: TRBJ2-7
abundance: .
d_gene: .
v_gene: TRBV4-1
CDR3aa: CASSPGPEGGEQYF
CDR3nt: TGCGCCAGCAGCCCAGGCCCCGAGGGGGGAGAGCAGTACTTC

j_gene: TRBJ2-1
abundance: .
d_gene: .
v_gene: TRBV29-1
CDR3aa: CSVVGALYNEQFF
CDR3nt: TGCAGCGTTGTAGGAGCTCTCTACAATGAGCAGTTCTTC

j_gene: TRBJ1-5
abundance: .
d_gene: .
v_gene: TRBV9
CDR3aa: CASSVAPKGPQHF
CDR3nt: TGTGCCAGCAGCGTAGCCCCTAAGGGACCCCAGCATTTT

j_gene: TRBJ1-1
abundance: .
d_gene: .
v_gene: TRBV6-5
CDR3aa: CASIHRYTEAFF
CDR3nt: TGTGCCAGCATCCACAGGTACACTGAAGCTTTCTTT

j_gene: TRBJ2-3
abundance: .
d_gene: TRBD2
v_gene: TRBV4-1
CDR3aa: CASSQELIEAGGRGTDTQYF
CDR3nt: TGCGCCAGCAGCCAAGAACTAATAGAGGCGGGAGGGAGGGGCACAGATACGCAGTATTTT

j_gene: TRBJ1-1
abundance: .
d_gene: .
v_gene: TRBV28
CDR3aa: CASSSTPVTGNTEAFF
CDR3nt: TGTGCCAGCAGTTCCACTCCGGTCACCGGGAACACTGAAGCTTTCTTT

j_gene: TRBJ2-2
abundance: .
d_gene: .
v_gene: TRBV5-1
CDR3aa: CASSWIRDHGELFF
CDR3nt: TGCGCCAGCAGCTGGATCAGGGATCACGGGGAGCTGTTTTTT

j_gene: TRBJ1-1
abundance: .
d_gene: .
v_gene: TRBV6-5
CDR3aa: CASSYSGGSNTEAFF
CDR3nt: TGTGCCAGCAGTTACTCGGGGGGGTCGAACACTGAAGCTTTCTTT

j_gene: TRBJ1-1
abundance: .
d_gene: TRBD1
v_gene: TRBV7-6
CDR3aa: CASSLTGDTEAFF
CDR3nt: TGTGCCAGCAGCTTAACAGGGGACACTGAAGCTTTCTTT

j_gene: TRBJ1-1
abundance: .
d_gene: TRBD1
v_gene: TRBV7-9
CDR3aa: CASSPRRGRDRGNTEAFF
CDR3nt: TGTGCCAGCAGCCCTAGGAGGGGCCGGGACAGGGGGAACACTGAAGCTTTCTTT

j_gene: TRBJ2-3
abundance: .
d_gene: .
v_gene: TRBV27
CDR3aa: CASRQYPLPATDTQYF
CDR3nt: TGTGCCAGCAGACAATATCCCCTCCCCGCCACAGATACGCAGTATTTT

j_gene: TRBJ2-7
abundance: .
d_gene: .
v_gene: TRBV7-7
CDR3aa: CASSLGAGRPYEQYF
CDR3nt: TGTGCTAGCAGCTTAGGGGCAGGGCGTCCCTACGAGCAGTACTTC

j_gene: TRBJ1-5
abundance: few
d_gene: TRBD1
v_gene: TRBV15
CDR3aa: CATSRLDRGNNQPQHF
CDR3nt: TGTGCCACCAGCAGATTGGACAGGGGAAACAATCAGCCCCAGCATTTT

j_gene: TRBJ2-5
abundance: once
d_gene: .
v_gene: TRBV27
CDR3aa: CASSLRVQETQYF
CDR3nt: TGTGCCAGCAGTTTGAGAGTCCAAGAGACCCAGTACTTC

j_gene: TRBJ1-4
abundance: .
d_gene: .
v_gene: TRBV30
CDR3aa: CAWSPRELNEKLFF
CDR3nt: TGTGCCTGGAGTCCCCGGGAGCTTAATGAAAAACTGTTTTTT

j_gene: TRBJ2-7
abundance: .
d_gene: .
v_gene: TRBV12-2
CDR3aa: CARRLAGAYEQYF
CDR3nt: TGTGCAAGGCGCTTAGCGGGAGCCTACGAGCAGTACTTC

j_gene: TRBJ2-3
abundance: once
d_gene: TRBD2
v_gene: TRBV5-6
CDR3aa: CASSSLSGERTDTQYF
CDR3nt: TGTGCCAGCAGCTCCCTTAGCGGGGAACGCACAGATACGCAGTATTTT

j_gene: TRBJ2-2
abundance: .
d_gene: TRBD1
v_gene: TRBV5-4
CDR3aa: CASSWTGHYTGELFF
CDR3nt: TGTGCCAGCAGCTGGACAGGTCATTACACCGGGGAGCTGTTTTTT

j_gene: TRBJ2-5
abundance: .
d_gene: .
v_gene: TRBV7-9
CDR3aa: CASSLGSDRLQETQYF
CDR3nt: TGTGCCAGCAGCTTAGGAAGCGACAGGCTCCAAGAGACCCAGTACTTC

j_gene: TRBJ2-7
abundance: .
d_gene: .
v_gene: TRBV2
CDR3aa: CASSEGGSEQYF
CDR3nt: TGTGCCAGCAGTGAAGGGGGCTCCGAGCAGTACTTC

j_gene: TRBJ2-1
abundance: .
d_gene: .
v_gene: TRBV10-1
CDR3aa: CASSDRGFPPDEQFF
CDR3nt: TGCGCCAGCAGTGATCGGGGATTCCCCCCCGATGAGCAGTTCTTC

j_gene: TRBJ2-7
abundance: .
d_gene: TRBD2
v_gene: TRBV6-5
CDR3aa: CASSYGTSGYEQYF
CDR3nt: TGTGCCAGCAGTTACGGGACTAGCGGATACGAGCAGTACTTC

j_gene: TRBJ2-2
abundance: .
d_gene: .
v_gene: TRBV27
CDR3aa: CASSFGVITGELFF
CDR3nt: TGTGCCAGCAGTTTTGGGGTCATCACCGGGGAGCTGTTTTTT

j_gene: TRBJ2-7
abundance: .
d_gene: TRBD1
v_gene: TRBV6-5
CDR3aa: CASSWTGSSYEQYF
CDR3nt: TGTGCCAGCAGTTGGACAGGCAGCTCCTACGAGCAGTACTTC

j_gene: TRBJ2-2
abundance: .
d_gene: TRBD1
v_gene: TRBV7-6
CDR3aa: CASSLEATGGADTGELFF
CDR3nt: TGTGCCAGCAGCTTAGAAGCGACAGGGGGCGCAGATACCGGGGAGCTGTTTTTT

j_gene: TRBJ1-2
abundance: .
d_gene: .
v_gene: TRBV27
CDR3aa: CASRKDGTRGYGYTF
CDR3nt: TGTGCCAGCAGAAAGGACGGGACCAGAGGGTATGGCTACACCTTC

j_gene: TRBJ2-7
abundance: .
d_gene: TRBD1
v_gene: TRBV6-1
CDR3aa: CASSPDRGGEQYF
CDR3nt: TGTGCCAGCAGTCCGGACAGGGGAGGCGAGCAGTACTTC

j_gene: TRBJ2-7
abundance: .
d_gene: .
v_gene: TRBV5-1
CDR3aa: CASSLAQSRLYEQYF
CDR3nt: TGCGCCAGCAGCTTAGCCCAAAGTCGATTATACGAGCAGTACTTC

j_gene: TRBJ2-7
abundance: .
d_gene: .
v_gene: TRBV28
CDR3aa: CASSGAPHSYEQYF
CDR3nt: TGTGCCAGCAGTGGAGCGCCGCATTCCTACGAGCAGTACTTC

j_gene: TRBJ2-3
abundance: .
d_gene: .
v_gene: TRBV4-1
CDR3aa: CASSQEPTDTQYF
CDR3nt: TGCGCCAGCAGCCAAGAGCCCACAGATACGCAGTATTTT

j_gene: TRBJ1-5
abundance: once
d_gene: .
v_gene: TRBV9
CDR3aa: CASSVAGGSQPQHF
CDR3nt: TGTGCCAGCAGCGTAGCGGGAGGAAGCCAGCCCCAGCATTTT

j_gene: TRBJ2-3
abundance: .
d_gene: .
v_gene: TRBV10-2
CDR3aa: CASSVRSTDTQYF
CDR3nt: TGCGCCAGCAGTGTGAGGAGCACAGATACGCAGTATTTT

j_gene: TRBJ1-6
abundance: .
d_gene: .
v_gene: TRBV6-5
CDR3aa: CASSYKESLYPLHF
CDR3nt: TGTGCCAGCAGTTACAAGGAGTCCTTATATCCCCTCCACTTT

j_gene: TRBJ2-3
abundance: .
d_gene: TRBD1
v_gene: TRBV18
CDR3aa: CASSPTGGTDTQYF
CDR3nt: TGTGCCAGCTCACCGACAGGGGGCACAGATACGCAGTATTTT

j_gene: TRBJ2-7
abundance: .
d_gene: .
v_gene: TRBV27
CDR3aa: CASSLSGYEQYF
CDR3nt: TGTGCCAGCAGTTTATCGGGCTACGAGCAGTACTTC

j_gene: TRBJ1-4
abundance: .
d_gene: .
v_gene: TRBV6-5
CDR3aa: CASSSIPNEKLFF
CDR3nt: TGTGCCAGCAGTTCGATCCCCAATGAAAAACTGTTTTTT

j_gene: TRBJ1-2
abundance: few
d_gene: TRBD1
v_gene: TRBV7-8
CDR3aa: CASSLELDRGWGYTF
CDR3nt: TGTGCCAGCAGCTTAGAGTTGGACAGGGGTTGGGGCTACACCTTC

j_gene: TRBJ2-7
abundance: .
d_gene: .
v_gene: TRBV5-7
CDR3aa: CASSLSHEQYF
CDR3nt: TGTGCCAGCAGCTTAAGCCACGAGCAGTACTTC